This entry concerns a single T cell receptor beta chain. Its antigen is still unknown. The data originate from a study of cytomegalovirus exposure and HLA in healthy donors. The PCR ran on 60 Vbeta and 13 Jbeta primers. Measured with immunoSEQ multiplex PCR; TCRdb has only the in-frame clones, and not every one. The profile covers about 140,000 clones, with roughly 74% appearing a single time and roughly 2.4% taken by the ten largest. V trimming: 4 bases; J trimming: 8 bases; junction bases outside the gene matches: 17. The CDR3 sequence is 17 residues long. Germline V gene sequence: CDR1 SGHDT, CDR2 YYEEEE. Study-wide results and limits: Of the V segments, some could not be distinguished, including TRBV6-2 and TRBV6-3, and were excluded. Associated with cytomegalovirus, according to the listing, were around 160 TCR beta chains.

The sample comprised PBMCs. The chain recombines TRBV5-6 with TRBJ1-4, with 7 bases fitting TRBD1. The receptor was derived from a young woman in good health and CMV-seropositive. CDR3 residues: CASSLTGADIAKEKLFF. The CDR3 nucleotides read TGTGCCAGCAGCCTAACAGGGGCCGATATCGCCAAGGAAAAACTGTTTTTT. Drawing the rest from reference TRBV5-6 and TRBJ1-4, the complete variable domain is DAGVTQSPTHLIKTRGQQVTLRCSPKSGHDTVSWYQQALGQGPQFIFQYYEEEERQRGNFPDRFSGHQFPNYSSELNVNALLLGDSALYLCASSLTGADIAKEKLFFGSGTQLSVL.